The rows below give T cell receptor beta chains drawn from one sample of a study of OX40 agonist ivuxolimab in advanced cancers. Data came from immunoSEQ multiplex PCR; TCRdb stores just in-frame clones and leaves some out. This table has about 34,000 clones, roughly 80% appearing once. Specimen: CD4+ or CD8+ T cells sorted from blood, collected in a trial of the OX40 agonist ivuxolimab. The origin of the receptors is an adult with an advanced solid tumor such as melanoma, head and neck, liver or kidney cancer. CDR3s include the opening cysteine and the closing phenylalanine or tryptophan. The D gene is left open where the match is weak. A clone size is listed for some rows: how often the clone was seen (once, few, many), or a class if it is expanded.

>NA|NA|TRBJ1-1|TRBV11-3
TGTGCCAGCAGCGTTTCGGGGGTGGACACTGAAGCTTTCTTT
CASSVSGVDTEAFF
>NA|NA|TRBJ2-2|TRBV5-1
TGCGCCAGCACCCTACAGGGAGGCACCGGGGAGCTGTTTTTT
CASTLQGGTGELFF
>TRBD1|once|TRBJ1-6|TRBV14
TGTGCCAGCAGCCAAGATCTTAGACAGGGGGCGAGAAAATCACCCCTCCACTTT
CASSQDLRQGARKSPLHF
>TRBD1|NA|TRBJ1-5|TRBV27
TGTGCCAGCAGCCTCAGACAGGGGGGGTTTCAGCCCCAGCATTTT
CASSLRQGGFQPQHF
>NA|NA|TRBJ2-5|TRBV6-6
TGTGCCAGCAGTTTTGGGGGAAGTGAGGAGACCCAGTACTTC
CASSFGGSEETQYF
>NA|NA|TRBJ1-2|TRBV5-1
TGCGCCAGCAGCTTAGGCAGGGCGTCCGTTGGCTACACCTTC
CASSLGRASVGYTF
>TRBD2|NA|TRBJ2-3|TRBV4-2
TGTGCCAGCAGCCAAGGCCCTAGCGGCGGCGGGGGGCCAACCGATACGCAGTATTTT
CASSQGPSGGGGPTDTQYF
>NA|NA|TRBJ2-7|TRBV6-5
TGTGCCATCAGCCTGGGACAAACGGGCGAGCAGTACTTC
CAISLGQTGEQYF
>TRBD2|NA|TRBJ2-3|TRBV4-3
TGCGCCAGCAGCCAAGATCTCGGGGGGAGCACAGATACGCAGTATTTT
CASSQDLGGSTDTQYF
>NA|NA|TRBJ2-1|TRBV5-8
TGTGCCAGCAGCGCCCTCAATGAGCAGTTCTTC
CASSALNEQFF
>NA|NA|TRBJ2-5|TRBV9
TGTGCCAGCAGCGGTCCAGGGAAAGAGACCCAGTACTTC
CASSGPGKETQYF
>NA|NA|TRBJ1-2|TRBV10-3
TGTGCCGCCTCGACAGAGGCCAACTATGGCTACACCTTC
CAASTEANYGYTF
>NA|few|TRBJ1-1|TRBV7-9
TGTGCCAGCAGCCAAGGGGTGTGGGGAACTGAAGCTTTCTTT
CASSQGVWGTEAFF
>NA|NA|TRBJ2-7|TRBV15
TGTGCCACCAGCAGAGGTGGAGTGGAACCCTACGAGCAGTACTTC
CATSRGGVEPYEQYF
>NA|once|TRBJ2-2|TRBV4-3
TGCGCCAGCAACCCCAGGGTCGGGAACACCGGGGAGCTGTTTTTT
CASNPRVGNTGELFF
>NA|NA|TRBJ2-1|TRBV7-2
TGTGCCAGCAGTACGGAGGCAGCGGAGCTGAATGAGCAGTTCTTC
CASSTEAAELNEQFF
>NA|once|TRBJ2-2|TRBV4-2
TGTGCCAGCAGCCATAGACCCCACACCGGGGAGCTGTTTTTT
CASSHRPHTGELFF
>NA|NA|TRBJ2-7|TRBV5-1
TGCGCCAGCAGCTTGGGGGGTATGGCCGAGCAGTACTTC
CASSLGGMAEQYF
>TRBD1|NA|TRBJ1-5|TRBV4-2
TGTGCCAGCAGCCAAGATCTCGGCAGGGGGCGCGGGTTTCAGCCCCAGCATTTT
CASSQDLGRGRGFQPQHF
>NA|NA|TRBJ2-2|TRBV7-2
TGTGCCAGCTCCGAGACCGGGGAGCTGTTTTTT
CASSETGELFF
>NA|NA|TRBJ1-1|TRBV7-6
TGTGCCAGCAGCTTATTGACTGAAGCTTTCTTT
CASSLLTEAFF
>NA|NA|TRBJ1-1|TRBV29-1
TGCAGCGACGGGGGGATCATGAACACTGAAGCTTTCTTT
CSDGGIMNTEAFF
>NA|NA|TRBJ2-1|TRBV18
TGTGCCAGCTCACCTTCAGAGGTCAATGAGCAGTTCTTC
CASSPSEVNEQFF
>TRBD2|once|TRBJ2-1|TRBV12-5
TGTGCTAGTGATAGCGGGGCCTACAATGAGCAGTTCTTC
CASDSGAYNEQFF
>TRBD2|few|TRBJ2-1|TRBV11-3
TGTGCCAGCAGCTTACGGACTAGCGGGAGTGTTGAGCAGTTCTTC
CASSLRTSGSVEQFF
>NA|once|TRBJ2-1|TRBV5-1
TGCGCCAGCAGCTTGTTGTCTAGCGCAGGGGAGCAGTTCTTC
CASSLLSSAGEQFF
>NA|NA|TRBJ2-7|TRBV7-8
TGTGCCAGCAGCCCCAGTCGGGGGACCGAGCAGTACTTC
CASSPSRGTEQYF
>NA|NA|TRBJ1-1|TRBV19
TGTGCCAGTAACGTTCAGGGGATAGGGAACACTGAAGCTTTCTTT
CASNVQGIGNTEAFF
>NA|NA|TRBJ2-7|TRBV5-1
TGCGCCAGCAGCTTATCGGGGCAGATCTACGAGCAGTACTTC
CASSLSGQIYEQYF
>TRBD1|NA|TRBJ1-2|TRBV4-1
TGCGCCAGCAGCCAAATGGCGACAGGGGTCGCCTATGGCTACACCTTC
CASSQMATGVAYGYTF
>TRBD1|NA|TRBJ1-6|TRBV6-1
TGTGCCAGCAGTGAGAGGGGGCTCGGTAATTCACCCCTCCACTTT
CASSERGLGNSPLHF
>NA|NA|TRBJ2-6|TRBV10-3
TGTGCCATCAGTGTCACGGCGGTGGGGGCCAACGTCCTGACTTTC
CAISVTAVGANVLTF
>TRBD1|NA|TRBJ1-1|TRBV18
TGTGCCAGCTCACCACCGGTAGGGGGCGCGACTGAAGCTTTCTTT
CASSPPVGGATEAFF
>NA|NA|TRBJ1-6|TRBV6-5
TGTGCCAGCACCCTACAGCCTTCACCCCTCCACTTT
CASTLQPSPLHF
>NA|NA|TRBJ1-5|TRBV21-1
TGTGCCAGCAGCTCCCGGGACAGGGGCAATCAGCCCCAGCATTTT
CASSSRDRGNQPQHF
>NA|NA|TRBJ2-7|TRBV11-2
TGTGCCAGCAGCCACTACTACTACGAGCAGTACTTC
CASSHYYYEQYF
>NA|NA|TRBJ1-1|TRBV7-9
TGTGCCAGCAGCTTATTGGGGAACACTGAAGCTTTCTTT
CASSLLGNTEAFF
>NA|few|TRBJ2-5|TRBV5-1
TGCGCCAGCAGCTCGTTCGGGACCCCGAGGGAGACCCAGTACTTC
CASSSFGTPRETQYF
>NA|NA|TRBJ1-1|TRBV28
TGTGCCAGCAGTCCTCCCGGGACCAAAGATGAAGCTTTCTTT
CASSPPGTKDEAFF
>TRBD2|NA|TRBJ2-3|TRBV5-1
TGCGCCAGCAGCTCTCGGGGGGACCACACAGATACGCAGTATTTT
CASSSRGDHTDTQYF
>NA|NA|TRBJ2-7|TRBV6-5
TGTGCCAGCAGTTGGGGCGGTAGCTCCTACGAGCAGTACTTC
CASSWGGSSYEQYF
>NA|NA|TRBJ2-7|TRBV15
TGTGCCACCAGCAGAGCAAAGGGGCTCTACGAGCAGTACTTC
CATSRAKGLYEQYF
>NA|NA|TRBJ2-2|TRBV25-1
TGTGCCAGCAGGGGAGGCCCCGGGGAGCTGTTTTTT
CASRGGPGELFF
>NA|NA|TRBJ1-4|TRBV11-1
TGTGCCAGCGCCAGGGACGGGAATGAAAAACTGTTTTTT
CASARDGNEKLFF
>NA|NA|TRBJ1-6|TRBV6-1
TGTGCCAGCATTGCTGGGGGGCGAAATTCACCCCTCCACTTT
CASIAGGRNSPLHF